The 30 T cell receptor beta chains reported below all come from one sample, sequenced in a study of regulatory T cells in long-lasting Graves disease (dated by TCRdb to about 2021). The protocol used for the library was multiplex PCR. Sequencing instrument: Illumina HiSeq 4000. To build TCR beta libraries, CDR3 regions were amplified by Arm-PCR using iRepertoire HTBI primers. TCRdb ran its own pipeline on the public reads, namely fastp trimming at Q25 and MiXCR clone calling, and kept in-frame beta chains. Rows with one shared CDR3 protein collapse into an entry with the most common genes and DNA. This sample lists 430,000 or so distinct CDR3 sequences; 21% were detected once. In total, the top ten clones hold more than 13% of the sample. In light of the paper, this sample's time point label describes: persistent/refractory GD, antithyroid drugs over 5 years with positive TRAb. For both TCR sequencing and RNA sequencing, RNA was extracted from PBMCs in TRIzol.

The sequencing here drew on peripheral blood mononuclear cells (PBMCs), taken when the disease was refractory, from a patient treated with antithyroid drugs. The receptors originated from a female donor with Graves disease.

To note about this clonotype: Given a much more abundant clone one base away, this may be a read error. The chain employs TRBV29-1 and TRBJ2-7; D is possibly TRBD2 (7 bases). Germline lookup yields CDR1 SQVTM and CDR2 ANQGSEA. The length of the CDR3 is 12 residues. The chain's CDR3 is CSVGGQADERYF. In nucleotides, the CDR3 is TGCAGCGTGGGGGGGCAGGCGGACGAGCGGTACTTC.

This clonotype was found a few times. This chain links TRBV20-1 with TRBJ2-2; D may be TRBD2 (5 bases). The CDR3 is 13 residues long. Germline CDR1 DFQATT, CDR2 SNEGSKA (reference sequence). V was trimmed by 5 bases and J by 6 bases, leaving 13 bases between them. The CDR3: CSARQDWSGELFF. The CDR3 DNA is TGCAGTGCTCGCCAGGACTGGTCCGGGGAGCTGTTTTTT.

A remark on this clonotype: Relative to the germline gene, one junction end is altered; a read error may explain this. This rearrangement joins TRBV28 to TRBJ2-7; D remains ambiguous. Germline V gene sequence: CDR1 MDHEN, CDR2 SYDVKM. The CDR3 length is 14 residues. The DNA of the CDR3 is TGTGCCAGCAGTTTGTGGGATTTCCAATACGAGCAGCACTTC. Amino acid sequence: CASSLWDFQYEQHF.

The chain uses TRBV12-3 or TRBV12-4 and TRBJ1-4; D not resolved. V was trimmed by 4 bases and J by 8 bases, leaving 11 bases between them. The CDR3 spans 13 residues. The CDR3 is CASSSAGGEKLFF. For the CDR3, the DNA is TGTGCCAGCAGTTCGGCTGGAGGCGAAAAACTGTTTTTT.

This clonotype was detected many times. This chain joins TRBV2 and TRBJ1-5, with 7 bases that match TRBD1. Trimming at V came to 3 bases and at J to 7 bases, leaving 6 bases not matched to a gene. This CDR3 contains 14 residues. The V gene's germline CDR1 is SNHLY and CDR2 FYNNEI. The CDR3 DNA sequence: TGTGCCAGCAGTGAGGACAGGCAAAGGCAGCCCCAGCATTTT. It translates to CASSEDRQRQPQHF.

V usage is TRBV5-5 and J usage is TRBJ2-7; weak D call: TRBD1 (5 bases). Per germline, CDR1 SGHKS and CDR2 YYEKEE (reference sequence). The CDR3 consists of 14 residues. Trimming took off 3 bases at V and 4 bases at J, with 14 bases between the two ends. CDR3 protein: CASSWVGLDYEQYF. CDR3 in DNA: TGTGCCAGCAGCTGGGTGGGGCTGGATTACGAGCAGTACTTC.

This chain's CDR3 is CASSLPVPDTQYF. CDR3 nucleotide sequence: TGTGCCAGCAGCCTACCCGTGCCAGATACGCAGTATTTT. The chain joins TRBV11-2 to TRBJ2-3; D gene uncertain. Germline loops: CDR1 SGHAT, CDR2 FQNNGV. The CDR3 runs 13 residues. With 5 bases removed from V and 4 bases from J, the gap between germline ends came to 10 bases.

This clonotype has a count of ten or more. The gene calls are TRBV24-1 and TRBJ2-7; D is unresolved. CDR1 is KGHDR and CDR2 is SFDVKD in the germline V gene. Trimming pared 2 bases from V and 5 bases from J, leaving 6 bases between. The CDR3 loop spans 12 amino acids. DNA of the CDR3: TGTGCCACCAGTGATTCGCCTCACGAGCAGTACTTC. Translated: CATSDSPHEQYF.

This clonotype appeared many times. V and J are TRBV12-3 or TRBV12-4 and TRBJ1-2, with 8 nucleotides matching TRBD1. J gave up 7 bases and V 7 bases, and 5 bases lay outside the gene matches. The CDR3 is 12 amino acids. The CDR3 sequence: CASNRQGSGYTF. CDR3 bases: TGTGCCAGCAACAGACAGGGGTCTGGCTACACCTTC.

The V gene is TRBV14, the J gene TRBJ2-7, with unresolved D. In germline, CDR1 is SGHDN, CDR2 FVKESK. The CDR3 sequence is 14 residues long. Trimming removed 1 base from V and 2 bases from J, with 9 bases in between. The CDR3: CASSQVGQTYEQYF. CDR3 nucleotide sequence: TGTGCCAGCAGCCAAGTTGGGCAGACCTACGAGCAGTACTTC.

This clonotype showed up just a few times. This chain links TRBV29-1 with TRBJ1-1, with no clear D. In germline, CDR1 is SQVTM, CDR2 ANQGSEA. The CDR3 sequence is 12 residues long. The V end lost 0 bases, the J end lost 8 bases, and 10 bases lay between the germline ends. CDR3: CSVEEQIGEAFF. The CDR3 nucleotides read TGCAGCGTTGAAGAACAGATAGGCGAAGCTTTCTTT. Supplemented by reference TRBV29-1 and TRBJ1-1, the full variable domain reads SAVISQKPSRDICQRGTSLTIQCQVDSQVTMMFWYRQQPGQSLTLIATANQGSEATYESGFVIDKFPISRPNLTFSTLTVSNMSPEDSSIYLCSVEEQIGEAFFGQGTRLTVV.

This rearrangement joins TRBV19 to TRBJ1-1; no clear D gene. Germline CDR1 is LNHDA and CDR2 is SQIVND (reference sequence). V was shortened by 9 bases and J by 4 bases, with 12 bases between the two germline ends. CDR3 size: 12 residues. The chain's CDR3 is CASVDMGTEAFF. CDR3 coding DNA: TGTGCCAGCGTCGATATGGGCACTGAAGCTTTCTTT.

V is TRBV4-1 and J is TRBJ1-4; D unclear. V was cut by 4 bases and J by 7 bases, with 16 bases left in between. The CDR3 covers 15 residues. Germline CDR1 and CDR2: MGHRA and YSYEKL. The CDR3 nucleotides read TGCGCCAGCAGCCCTCCGGTCCGGCTTGGTGAAAAACTGTTTTTT. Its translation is CASSPPVRLGEKLFF.

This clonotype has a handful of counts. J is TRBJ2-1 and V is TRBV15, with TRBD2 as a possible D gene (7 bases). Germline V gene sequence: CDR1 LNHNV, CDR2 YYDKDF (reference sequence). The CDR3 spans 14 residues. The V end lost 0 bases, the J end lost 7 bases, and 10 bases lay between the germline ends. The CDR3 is CATSRDKGGNEQFF. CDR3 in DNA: TGTGCCACCAGCAGAGATAAGGGGGGGAATGAGCAGTTCTTC.

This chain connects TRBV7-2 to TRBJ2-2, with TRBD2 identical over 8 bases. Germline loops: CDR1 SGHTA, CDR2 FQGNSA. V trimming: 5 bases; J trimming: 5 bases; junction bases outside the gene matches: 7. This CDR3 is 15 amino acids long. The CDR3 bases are TGTGCCAGCAGCCTCCAGCGGGAGATTACCGGGGAGCTGTTTTTT. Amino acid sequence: CASSLQREITGELFF.

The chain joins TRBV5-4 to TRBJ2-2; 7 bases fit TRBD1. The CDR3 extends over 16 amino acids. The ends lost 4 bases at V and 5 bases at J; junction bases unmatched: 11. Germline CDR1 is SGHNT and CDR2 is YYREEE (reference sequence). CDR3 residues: CASSVRQGQKTGELFF. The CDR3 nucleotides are TGTGCCAGCAGCGTTAGACAGGGTCAAAAGACCGGGGAGCTGTTTTTT.

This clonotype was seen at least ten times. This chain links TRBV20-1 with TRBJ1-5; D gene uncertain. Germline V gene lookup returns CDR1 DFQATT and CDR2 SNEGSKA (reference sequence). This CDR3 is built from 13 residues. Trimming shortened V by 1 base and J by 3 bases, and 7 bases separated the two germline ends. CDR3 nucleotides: TGCAGTGCTAGAGGCACTCACAATCAGCCCCAGCATTTT. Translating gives CSARGTHNQPQHF.

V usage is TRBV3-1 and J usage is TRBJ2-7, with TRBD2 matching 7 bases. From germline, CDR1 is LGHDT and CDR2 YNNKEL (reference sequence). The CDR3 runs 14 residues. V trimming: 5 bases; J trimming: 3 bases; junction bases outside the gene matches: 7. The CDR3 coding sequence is TGTGCCAGCAGCTTTGGGGGGGGAATCTACGAGCAGTACTTC. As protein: CASSFGGGIYEQYF.

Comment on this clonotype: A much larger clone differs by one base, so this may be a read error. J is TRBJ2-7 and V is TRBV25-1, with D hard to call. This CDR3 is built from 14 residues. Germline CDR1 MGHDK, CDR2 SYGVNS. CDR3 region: CASSEAGDTYEQHF. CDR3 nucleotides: TGTGCCAGCAGTGAGGCAGGCGATACCTACGAGCAGCACTTC.

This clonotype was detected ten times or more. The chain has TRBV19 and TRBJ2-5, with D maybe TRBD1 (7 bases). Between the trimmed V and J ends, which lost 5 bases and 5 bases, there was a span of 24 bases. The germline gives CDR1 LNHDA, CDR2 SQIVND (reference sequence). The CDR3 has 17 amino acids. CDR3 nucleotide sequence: TGTGCCAGTAGTCCGCGGGACAGAGGCAACAATCAGGAGACCCAGTACTTC. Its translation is CASSPRDRGNNQETQYF.

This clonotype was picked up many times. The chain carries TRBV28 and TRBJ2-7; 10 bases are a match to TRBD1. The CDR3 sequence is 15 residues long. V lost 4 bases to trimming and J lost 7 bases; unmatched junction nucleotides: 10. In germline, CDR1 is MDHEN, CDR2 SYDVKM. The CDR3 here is CASSSSGTGAREQYF. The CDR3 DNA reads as TGTGCCAGCAGTTCCTCCGGGACAGGGGCGAGGGAGCAGTACTTC.

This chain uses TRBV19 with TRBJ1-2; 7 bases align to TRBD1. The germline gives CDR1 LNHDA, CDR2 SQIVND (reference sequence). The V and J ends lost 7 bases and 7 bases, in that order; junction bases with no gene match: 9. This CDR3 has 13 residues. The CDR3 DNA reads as TGTGCCAGTATGGGCAGGGGGTATGGTGGCTACACCTTC. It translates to CASMGRGYGGYTF.

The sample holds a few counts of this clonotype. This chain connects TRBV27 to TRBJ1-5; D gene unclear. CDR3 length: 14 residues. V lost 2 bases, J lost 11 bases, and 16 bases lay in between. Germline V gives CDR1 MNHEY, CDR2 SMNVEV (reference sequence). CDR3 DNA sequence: TGTGCCAGCAGTTTAGGCGGCAGCGGAGAGACCCAGCATTTT. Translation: CASSLGGSGETQHF.

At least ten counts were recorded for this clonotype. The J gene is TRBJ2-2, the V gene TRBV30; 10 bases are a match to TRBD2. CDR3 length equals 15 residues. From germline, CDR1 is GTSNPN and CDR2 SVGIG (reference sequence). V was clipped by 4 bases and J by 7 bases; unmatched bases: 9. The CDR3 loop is CAWKLAGSAGGELFF. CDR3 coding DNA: TGTGCCTGGAAACTAGCGGGGTCAGCGGGCGGGGAGCTGTTTTTT.

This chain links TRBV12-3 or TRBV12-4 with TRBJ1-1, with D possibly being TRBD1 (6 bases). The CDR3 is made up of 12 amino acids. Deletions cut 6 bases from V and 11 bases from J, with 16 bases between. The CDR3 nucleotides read TGTGCCAGCAGGGGGGGCGGGATGTTGGCTTTCTTT. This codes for CASRGGGMLAFF.

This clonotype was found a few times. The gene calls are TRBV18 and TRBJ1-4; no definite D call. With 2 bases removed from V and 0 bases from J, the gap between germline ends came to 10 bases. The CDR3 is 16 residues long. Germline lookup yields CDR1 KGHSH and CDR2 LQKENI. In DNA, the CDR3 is TGTGCCAGCTCACCAGGGTCCCGGTCAACTAATGAAAAACTGTTTTTT. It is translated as CASSPGSRSTNEKLFF.

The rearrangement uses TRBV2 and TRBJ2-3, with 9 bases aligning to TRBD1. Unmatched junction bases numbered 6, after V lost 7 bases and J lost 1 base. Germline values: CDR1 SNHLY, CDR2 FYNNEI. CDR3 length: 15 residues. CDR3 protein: CASIEGDRGTDTQYF. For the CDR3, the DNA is TGTGCCAGCATCGAAGGGGACAGGGGCACAGATACGCAGTATTTT.

Here the CDR3 DNA reads TGCGCCAGCAGCCAAGCCCCCGGCACCTACGAGCAGTACTTC. Translated, it gives CASSQAPGTYEQYF. J is TRBJ2-7 and V is TRBV4-1, with D unresolved. The germline V gene encodes CDR1 MGHRA and CDR2 YSYEKL. V lost 1 base and J 2 bases, leaving 9 bases between the germline ends. The CDR3 covers 14 residues.

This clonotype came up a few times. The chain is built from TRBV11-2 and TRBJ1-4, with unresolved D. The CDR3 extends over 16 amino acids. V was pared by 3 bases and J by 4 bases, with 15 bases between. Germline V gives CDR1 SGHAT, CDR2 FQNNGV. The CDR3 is CASSLWAGVDNEKLFF. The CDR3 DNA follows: TGTGCCAGCAGCTTGTGGGCAGGAGTAGATAATGAAAAACTGTTTTTT.

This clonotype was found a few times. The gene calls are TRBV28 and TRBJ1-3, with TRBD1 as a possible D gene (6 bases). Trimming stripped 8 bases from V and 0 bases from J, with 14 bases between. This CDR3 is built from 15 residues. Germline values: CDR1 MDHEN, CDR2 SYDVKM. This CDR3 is CASRGGGHSGNTIYF. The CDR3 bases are TGTGCCAGCCGTGGGGGCGGTCACTCTGGAAACACCATATATTTT.